A single sample is the source of the 22 T cell receptor beta chains below, sequenced in a study of CD8+CD57+ T cells in acquired aplastic anemia. Patients who underwent sequencing had shown CD8+CD57+ cell expansion by flow cytometry. TCR beta VDJ and CDR3 profiles were obtained from a genomic DNA template. A single record per CDR3 protein comes from TCRdb applying MiXCR to the reads. The data show about 240,000 distinct CDR3 sequences, approximately 45% seen once. The source material was sorted CD4+, CD8+, or CD8+CD57+ T cells (not recorded which) from PBMCs. The origin of the receptors is a human donor with aplastic anemia.

The chain joins TRBV2 to TRBJ2-2; the match to TRBD1 covers 9 bases. Trimming removed 3 bases from V and 4 bases from J; junction bases left unmatched: 3. CDR3 length: 15 residues. Germline values: CDR1 SNHLY, CDR2 FYNNEI. The CDR3 reads CASSEDRGVTGELFF. CDR3 in DNA: TGTGCCAGCAGTGAGGACAGGGGAGTCACCGGGGAGCTGTTTTTT. Variable domain in full (rest from reference TRBV2 and TRBJ2-2): EPEVTQTPSHQVTQMGQEVILRCVPISNHLYFYWYRQILGQKVEFLVSFYNNEISEKSEIFDDQFSVERPDGSNFTLKIRSTKLEDSAMYFCASSEDRGVTGELFFGEGSRLTVL.

V usage is TRBV10-2 and J usage is TRBJ2-1; the match to TRBD2 covers 9 bases. The CDR3 has 14 residues. Germline V lookup: CDR1 WSHSY, CDR2 SAAADI. Losses at the gene ends were 5 bases for V and 7 bases for J; bases not matched to a gene: 6. CDR3 region: CASSSAGGGNEQFF. The CDR3 nucleotides are TGCGCCAGCAGTTCCGCGGGAGGGGGAAATGAGCAGTTCTTC.

This clonotype appeared a few times. V and J are TRBV10-3 and TRBJ1-5; unclear D gene. Germline CDR1 ENHRY, CDR2 SYGVKD. V gave up 5 bases and J gave up 0 bases, with 8 bases separating them. The CDR3 is made up of 14 amino acids. The CDR3 sequence is CAISRDVSNQPQHF. The CDR3 DNA reads as TGTGCCATCAGTAGGGATGTTAGCAATCAGCCCCAGCATTTT.

This chain connects TRBV6-5 to TRBJ1-1; maybe TRBD1 (5 bases). In germline, CDR1 is MNHEY, CDR2 SVGAGI. The CDR3 extends over 14 amino acids. Trimming cost V 7 bases and J 1 base, with 13 bases left between them. The CDR3 reads CASTPGAGNTEAFF. CDR3 coding DNA: TGTGCCAGCACCCCTGGGGCAGGGAACACTGAAGCTTTCTTT.

The V call is TRBV10-3, the J call TRBJ2-2, with 7 bases matching TRBD1. Trimming cost V 1 base and J 3 bases; bases outside gene matches: 8. From germline, CDR1 is ENHRY and CDR2 SYGVKD. The CDR3 runs to 17 residues. This CDR3 is CAISELKTGRYTGELFF. The DNA for the CDR3 is TGTGCCATCAGTGAGTTAAAGACAGGGAGATACACCGGGGAGCTGTTTTTT.

This clonotype was seen once. The gene calls are TRBV5-1 and TRBJ2-2; D tentatively reads TRBD1 or TRBD2 (6 bases each). The CDR3 contains 12 residues. Germline V gene data show CDR1 as SGHRS and CDR2 as YFSETQ. With 3 bases removed from V and 9 bases from J, the gap between germline ends came to 9 bases. Written as DNA, the CDR3 is TGCGCCAGCAGCTCGGGGGACAGGGAGCTGTTTTTT. As protein: CASSSGDRELFF.

The rearrangement uses TRBV19 and TRBJ1-5; 8 bases align to TRBD1. This CDR3 spans 15 amino acids. V gave up 5 bases and J gave up 7 bases; unmatched junction bases: 10. Per the germline V gene, CDR1 is LNHDA and CDR2 is SQIVND (reference sequence). CDR3 DNA sequence: TGTGCCAGTAGTGCCATGACAGGGGACAGGCAGCCCCAGCATTTT. Encoded protein: CASSAMTGDRQPQHF.

The count of this clonotype is one. The rearrangement links TRBV20-1 to TRBJ2-3; TRBD1 aligns across 8 bases. Looked up from germline, CDR1 is DFQATT and CDR2 is SNEGSKA (reference sequence). V lost 7 bases to trimming and J lost 0 bases; unmatched junction nucleotides: 6. CDR3 size: 14 residues. CDR3 DNA sequence: TGCAGTGGACAGGGGTCCTTTAGCACAGATACGCAGTATTTT. Its protein product is CSGQGSFSTDTQYF.

The CDR3 loop is CASSQGVGLSVRGQYF. As DNA, the CDR3 is TGTGCCAGCAGCCAAGGGGTCGGACTTTCAGTCCGGGGGCAGTACTTC. The chain employs TRBV7-9 and TRBJ2-5; D may be TRBD2 (6 bases). The V and J ends lost 5 bases and 11 bases respectively, with 27 bases between them. CDR3 length: 16 amino acids. CDR1 is SEHNR, CDR2 FQNEAQ, per germline (reference sequence).

This chain links TRBV10-3 with TRBJ1-2; 7 nucleotides agree with TRBD1. The CDR3 is made up of 16 amino acids. CDR1 and CDR2 (germline): ENHRY, SYGVKD. V was pared by 2 bases and J by 6 bases, with 12 bases of the junction left unmatched. CDR3 sequence reads: CAISEAWGDRRDGYTF. CDR3 in DNA: TGTGCCATCAGTGAGGCCTGGGGGGACAGAAGAGATGGCTACACCTTC.

This clonotype was picked up a small number of times. The J gene is TRBJ2-2, the V gene TRBV27; 7 nucleotides line up with TRBD1. The J segment lost 7 bases and the V segment lost 5 bases, leaving 1 base of the junction unmatched. Germline V gene data show CDR1 as MNHEY and CDR2 as SMNVEV (reference sequence). The CDR3 is made up of 12 amino acids. This CDR3 is CASSPGGGELFF. The CDR3, as DNA: TGTGCCAGCAGTCCAGGGGGCGGGGAGCTGTTTTTT.

The genes are TRBV19 and TRBJ2-5; weak D call: TRBD1 (6 bases). CDR3 length: 14 amino acids. Germline loops: CDR1 LNHDA, CDR2 SQIVND (reference sequence). Trimming cost V 4 bases and J 5 bases, with 14 bases left between them. CDR3 bases: TGTGCCAGTAGTAAGTCAGGGGAGCGGGAGACCCAGTACTTC. Protein: CASSKSGERETQYF. Together with reference TRBV19 and TRBJ2-5, the CDR3 gives the full variable domain: DGGITQSPKYLFRKEGQNVTLSCEQNLNHDAMYWYRQDPGQGLRLIYYSQIVNDFQKGDIAEGYSVSREKKESFPLTVTSAQKNPTAFYLCASSKSGERETQYFGPGTRLLVL.

The gene calls are TRBV7-2 and TRBJ2-7; TRBD1 matches 7 bases. From germline, CDR1 is SGHTA and CDR2 FQGNSA. Losses at the gene ends were 1 base for V and 1 base for J; bases not matched to a gene: 4. The CDR3 runs to 15 residues. CDR3: CASSLGWDSSYEQYF. The DNA for the CDR3 is TGTGCCAGCAGCTTAGGTTGGGACAGTTCCTACGAGCAGTACTTC. Full variable domain (remainder filled in from reference TRBV7-2 and TRBJ2-7): GAGVSQSPSNKVTEKGKDVELRCDPISGHTALYWYRQSLGQGLEFLIYFQGNSAPDKSGLPSDRFSAERTGGSVSTLTIQRTQQEDSAVYLCASSLGWDSSYEQYFGPGTRLTVT.

CDR3 sequence: CASTGTGYRTEAFF. The DNA for the CDR3 is TGTGCCAGCACCGGGACAGGGTATAGGACTGAAGCTTTCTTT. The gene calls are TRBV19 and TRBJ1-1; 9 bases fit TRBD1. J gave up 5 bases and V 9 bases, and 10 bases lay outside the gene matches. The CDR3 is made up of 14 amino acids. Germline assignment: CDR1 LNHDA and CDR2 SQIVND (reference sequence).

In this sample, this clonotype turned up a few times. This CDR3 reads CASSEAASEGNEQFF. The CDR3 bases are TGTGCCAGCAGTGAAGCGGCTAGCGAGGGCAATGAGCAGTTCTTC. The rearrangement joins TRBV3-2 to TRBJ2-1; TRBD2, as called in the table, went unchecked against the DNA. TRBV3-2 is tagged as a pseudogene. The CDR3 is 15 amino acids.

The J gene is TRBJ2-7, the V gene TRBV14; 8 nucleotides line up with TRBD2. The V segment lost 6 bases and the J segment 2 bases; nucleotides outside the gene matches: 15. Germline CDR1 SGHDN, CDR2 FVKESK. CDR3 length: 17 residues. The CDR3 DNA is TGTGCCAGCAGTTACCCCTCCGGGGGGGAAACTACCTACGAGCAGTACGTC. Amino acid sequence: CASSYPSGGETTYEQYV.

In its sample, this clonotype was seen many times. The chain joins TRBV7-6 to TRBJ2-1; D may be TRBD2 (6 bases). V gave up 6 bases and J gave up 6 bases, with 15 bases separating them. CDR1 and CDR2 (germline): SGHVS, FNYEAQ. This CDR3 region has 14 residues. The CDR3 region has the DNA TGTGCCAGCAGAGGAGGAGGGGTCAGCAATGAGCAGTTCTTC. Translation: CASRGGGVSNEQFF.

This clonotype was detected only a few times. The CDR3 sequence is CASSQEGGGSYNEQFF. The CDR3 bases are TGCGCCAGCAGCCAAGAAGGGGGGGGTTCCTACAATGAGCAGTTCTTC. V and J are TRBV4-3 and TRBJ2-1, with D possibly matching TRBD2 (7 bases). The V gene's germline CDR1 is LGHNA and CDR2 YSLEER. V lost 0 bases, J lost 1 base, and 10 bases lay in between. The CDR3 has 16 residues.

The table lists this clonotype with a few counts. Being one base from a much bigger clone, this may be a read error. V and J are TRBV6-5 and TRBJ1-2, with a tentative D call TRBD1 (6 bases). The V and J ends lost 7 bases and 8 bases respectively, with 14 bases between them. The CDR3 runs to 12 residues. Per germline, CDR1 MNHEY and CDR2 SVGAGI. CDR3 nucleotides: TGTGCCAGCATCTCGGGGGGCAGAGGCTACACCTTC. Its translation: CASISGGRGYTF.

This clonotype came up many times. The chain joins TRBV7-9 to TRBJ1-1; D remains ambiguous. CDR1 is SEHNR, CDR2 FQNEAQ, per germline (reference sequence). This CDR3 region has 13 residues. V was shortened by 7 bases and J by 1 base, with 10 bases between the two germline ends. CDR3 residues: CASIPTGNTEAFF. The CDR3 DNA reads as TGTGCCAGCATCCCAACGGGGAACACTGAAGCTTTCTTT.

This clonotype was observed at least ten times. The chain has TRBV4-2 and TRBJ1-6; D uncertain. CDR3 length: 18 residues. The V end lost 0 bases, the J end lost 0 bases, and 12 bases lay between the germline ends. From germline, CDR1 is LGHNA and CDR2 YNFKEQ. The CDR3 here is CASSQDNPRSSYNSPLHF. The CDR3, as DNA: TGTGCCAGCAGCCAAGATAACCCACGGAGCTCCTATAATTCACCCCTCCACTTT.

The CDR3 loop is CASSFPGQGGNEQFF. CDR3 sequence (DNA): TGTGCCAGCAGCTTTCCGGGACAGGGTGGCAATGAGCAGTTCTTC. V is TRBV7-9 and J is TRBJ2-1; 9 bases agree with TRBD1. The germline gives CDR1 SEHNR, CDR2 FQNEAQ (reference sequence). V lost 3 bases, J lost 6 bases, and 6 bases stayed unmatched. The CDR3 totals 15 residues.